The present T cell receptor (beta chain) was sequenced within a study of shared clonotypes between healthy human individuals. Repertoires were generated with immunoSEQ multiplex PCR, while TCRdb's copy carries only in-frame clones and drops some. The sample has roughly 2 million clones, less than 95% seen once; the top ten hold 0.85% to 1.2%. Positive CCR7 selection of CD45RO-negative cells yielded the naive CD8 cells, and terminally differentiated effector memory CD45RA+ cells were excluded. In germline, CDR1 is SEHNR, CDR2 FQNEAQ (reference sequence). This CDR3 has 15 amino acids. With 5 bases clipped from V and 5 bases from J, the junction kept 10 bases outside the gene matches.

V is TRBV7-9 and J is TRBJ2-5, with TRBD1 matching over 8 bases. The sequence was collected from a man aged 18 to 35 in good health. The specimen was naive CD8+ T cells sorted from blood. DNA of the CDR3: TGTGCCAGCAGCCACCGGGACAGGCAGCCGGAGACCCAGTACTTC. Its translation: CASSHRDRQPETQYF.